This T cell receptor beta chain derives from a study of blood T cell repertoires in COVID-19. Study-level information: Spain, Italy and the United States supplied samples that represented acute and convalescent COVID-19.

Per the authors' pipeline: From reference gene primer amplification, estimates of nucleated cell counts were derived. Produced via immunoSEQ multiplex PCR; TCRdb's table is partial and in-frame only. That table furnishes V, J and clone size, whereas the DNA furnished D and trimming. In the table there are roughly 250,000 clones, about 90% of which are singletons. There are 13 residues in the CDR3. Trimming took off 3 bases at V and 4 bases at J, with 9 bases between the two ends. Looked up from germline, CDR1 is MNHEY and CDR2 is SMNVEV (reference sequence). Material: PBMCs or T cells enriched from blood (not recorded which). This TCR derives from a middle-aged woman with acute COVID-19. This chain connects TRBV27 to TRBJ1-2, with a possible D match to TRBD1 (6 bases). The CDR3 sequence is CASSFDRSYGYTF. The CDR3 DNA follows: TGTGCCAGCAGTTTTGACAGGAGCTATGGCTACACCTTC.